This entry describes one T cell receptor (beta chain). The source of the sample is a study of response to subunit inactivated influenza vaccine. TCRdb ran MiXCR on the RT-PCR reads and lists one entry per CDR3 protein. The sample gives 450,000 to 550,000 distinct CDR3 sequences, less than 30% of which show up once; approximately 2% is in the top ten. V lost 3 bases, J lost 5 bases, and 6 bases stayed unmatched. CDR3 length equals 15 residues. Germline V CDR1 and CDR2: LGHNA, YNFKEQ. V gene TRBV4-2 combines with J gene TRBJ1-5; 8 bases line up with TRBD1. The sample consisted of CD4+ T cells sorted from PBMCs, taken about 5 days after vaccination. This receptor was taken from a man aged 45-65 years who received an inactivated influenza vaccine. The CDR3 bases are TGTGCCAGCAGCCAGGCAACAGGGGGTTATCAGCCCCAGCATTTT. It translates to CASSQATGGYQPQHF.